The rows below give T cell receptor beta chains drawn from one sample of a study of cytomegalovirus exposure and HLA in healthy donors. Profiling relied on immunoSEQ multiplex PCR, and the TCRdb table lists in-frame clones only, not all of them. This table has 250,000 to 350,000 clones, approximately 90% appearing once. Sequences were obtained from PBMCs. The origin of the receptors is a man aged 40-55 years in good health and CMV-seropositive. Both conserved end residues are part of each CDR3. The D gene is left open where the match is weak. Clone size is shown for a subset of rows, as once, few, many or a class of expanded clone.

TRBV10-3,.,once,TRBJ2-7,TGTGCCATCAGTGACTATATCCGGGACACAGATCCCTACGAGCAGTACTTC,CAISDYIRDTDPYEQYF
TRBV28,TRBD2,.,TRBJ2-1,TGTGCCAGCAGTTTTAGCGGGGGGTCCTACAATGAGCAGTTCTTC,CASSFSGGSYNEQFF
TRBV10-1,TRBD2,.,TRBJ2-1,TGCGCCAGCACTCTGCGGGAGGACCCCTACAATGAGCAGTTCTTC,CASTLREDPYNEQFF
TRBV6-5,TRBD1,.,TRBJ1-1,TGTGCCAGCAGAACGAACAGGGGCACTGAAGCTTTCTTT,CASRTNRGTEAFF
TRBV5-1,.,.,TRBJ2-5,TGCGCCACCAGGGGGGCTATAGCGGGAGAGACCCAGTACTTC,CATRGAIAGETQYF
TRBV2,TRBD1,.,TRBJ1-5,TGTGCCAGCAGTAACGGACAGGGTAGCAATCAGCCCCAGCATTTT,CASSNGQGSNQPQHF
TRBV14,.,.,TRBJ2-3,TGTGCCAGCAGCCCCAGTCCAGGGGGGCCGAGTACGCAGTATTTT,CASSPSPGGPSTQYF
TRBV4-2,.,.,TRBJ1-1,TGTGCCAGCAGCCAAGTAGGGGGAAACATGAACACTGAAGCTTTCTTT,CASSQVGGNMNTEAFF
TRBV27,TRBD2,.,TRBJ2-1,TGTGCCAGCAGTTTCCAGACTAGCGGGAGGAGCAATGAGCAGTTCTTC,CASSFQTSGRSNEQFF
TRBV9,.,.,TRBJ2-7,TGTGCCAGCAGCGTAGGCGGACAGACCTACGAGCAGTACTTC,CASSVGGQTYEQYF
TRBV5-1,TRBD1,.,TRBJ2-3,TGCGCCAGCAGCTTGGAGGGGACAGGGAGGGCAGATACGCAGTATTTT,CASSLEGTGRADTQYF
TRBV19,TRBD1,.,TRBJ1-5,TGTGCCAGTATTCAACAGGGGGGTGCCAATCAGCCCCAGCATTTT,CASIQQGGANQPQHF
TRBV10-3,TRBD1,.,TRBJ2-7,TGTGCCATCAGCCCAGGACAGGGGGTGGGGTCCTACGAGCAGTACTTC,CAISPGQGVGSYEQYF
TRBV28,.,.,TRBJ1-2,TGTGCCAGCAGTAGGAGCGGGGACAACTATGGCTACACCTTC,CASSRSGDNYGYTF
TRBV5-1,.,.,TRBJ2-5,TGCGCCAGCAGCGGCGGGATTCAAGAGACCCAGTACTTC,CASSGGIQETQYF
TRBV5-6,TRBD2,.,TRBJ2-5,TGTGCCAGCAGCGGTACTAGCGGGAGGAGTTCAGAGACCCAGTACTTC,CASSGTSGRSSETQYF
TRBV11-2,TRBD2,.,TRBJ2-1,TGTGCCAGCAGCCCTATAGCGGGAGAGCCCTACAATGAGCAGTTCTTC,CASSPIAGEPYNEQFF
TRBV7-2,TRBD2,.,TRBJ2-1,TGTGCCAGCAGCGGCGGGAGGGCCTCCAACAATGAGCAGTTCTTC,CASSGGRASNNEQFF
TRBV7-2,TRBD1,.,TRBJ2-1,TGTGCCAGCAGCTCGACAGGGGGCCCTGCGAATGAGCAGTTCTTC,CASSSTGGPANEQFF
TRBV28,.,.,TRBJ2-7,TGTGCCAGCAGTCTAACTTCGTACGAGCAGTACTTC,CASSLTSYEQYF
TRBV5-5,.,.,TRBJ1-6,TGTGCCAGCAGCTCCCCCCGGTCCATCTCGGCCCTCCACTTT,CASSSPRSISALHF
TRBV5-6,.,.,TRBJ1-1,TGTGCCAGCAGCTTGGTACTTGGCGGGGCGTTCACTGAAGCTTTCTTT,CASSLVLGGAFTEAFF
TRBV6-4,TRBD1,.,TRBJ1-1,TGTGCCAGCAGTGACCACCGGCAGAGACAGGGGGAGATGAACACTGAAGCTTTCTTT,CASSDHRQRQGEMNTEAFF
TRBV6-1,.,.,TRBJ1-1,TGTGCCAGCAGTGATCCTGCGGGAACGAACACTGAAGCTTTCTTT,CASSDPAGTNTEAFF
TRBV9,.,.,TRBJ2-3,TGTGCCAGCAGCGTCGGCACAGATACGCAGTATTTT,CASSVGTDTQYF
TRBV7-6,TRBD1,.,TRBJ2-7,TGTGCCAGCAGCGAAAGACAGGGACCCTACGAGCAGTACTTC,CASSERQGPYEQYF
TRBV2,TRBD1,.,TRBJ2-5,TGTGCCAGCAGGGACAGGGATCGGGACGCGGAGACCCAGTACTTC,CASRDRDRDAETQYF
TRBV5-6,.,.,TRBJ2-5,TGTGCCAGCAGCTTGGTCGCTTCCGAGTCCTGGGAGACCCAGTACTTC,CASSLVASESWETQYF
TRBV5-1,TRBD2,few,TRBJ2-1,TGCGCCAGCAGGGAGCGGGAGGCCTCTGGGCAGTTCTTC,CASREREASGQFF
TRBV7-6,TRBD2,.,TRBJ2-7,TGTGCCAGCAGCTTGGCGAGCGGGAGGTCCTACGAGCAGTACTTC,CASSLASGRSYEQYF
TRBV6-1,TRBD2,.,TRBJ2-7,TGTGCCAGCAGTGAAGCACTAGCGGGAGCCTACGAGCAGTACTTC,CASSEALAGAYEQYF
TRBV7-2,TRBD2,.,TRBJ2-1,TGTGCCAGCAGCGTACCGGGACTAGCGGGAGGATACAATGAGCAGTTCTTC,CASSVPGLAGGYNEQFF
TRBV13,TRBD1,.,TRBJ1-1,TGTGCCAGCAGCCTCCCGGGACAGGGTTTCACTGAAGCTTTCTTT,CASSLPGQGFTEAFF
TRBV11-3,TRBD1,.,TRBJ2-7,TGTGCCAGCAGCGGCCGGGACAGACCTTACGAGCAGTACTTC,CASSGRDRPYEQYF
TRBV7-9,TRBD1,.,TRBJ2-3,TGTGCCAGCAGTGGCCGGGACAGGAGCACAGATACGCAGTATTTT,CASSGRDRSTDTQYF
TRBV11-2,.,once,TRBJ1-2,TGTGCCAGCAGCTTAGAGGCGGATGGCTACACCTTC,CASSLEADGYTF
TRBV6-5,TRBD2,.,TRBJ2-1,TGTGCCAGCAGTTACTCACTAGCGAAATCTCCAATTGAGCAGTTCTTC,CASSYSLAKSPIEQFF
TRBV12-5,.,.,TRBJ2-1,TGTGCTAGCACAAATTACAATGAGCAGTTCTTC,CASTNYNEQFF
TRBV7-8,TRBD2,.,TRBJ2-7,TGTGCCAGCAGCAAAGGGACTAGCGGGAGATCGTCCTACGAGCAGTACTTC,CASSKGTSGRSSYEQYF
TRBV5-8,.,few,TRBJ1-2,TGTGCCAGCAGCTTGGGAGGGAACTATGGCTACACCTTC,CASSLGGNYGYTF
TRBV25-1,TRBD1,.,TRBJ2-7,TGTGCCAGCAGTGGGGCTAGGACAGGGGGACACGAGCAGTACTTC,CASSGARTGGHEQYF
TRBV7-9,TRBD1,.,TRBJ1-5,TGTGCCAGCAGCCCGGACAGGGGATACAGTCAGCCCCAGCATTTT,CASSPDRGYSQPQHF
TRBV2,.,.,TRBJ2-7,TGTGCCAGCAGTGAATGGAGGGAGCCCTACGAGCAGTACTTC,CASSEWREPYEQYF
TRBV28,.,.,TRBJ1-1,TGTGCCAGCAGTTCTTTGGGGGGTGTCACTGAAGCTTTCTTT,CASSSLGGVTEAFF
TRBV7-7,.,.,TRBJ2-5,TGTGCTAGCAGCCCTATCGGCGGACAAGAGACCCAGTACTTC,CASSPIGGQETQYF
TRBV25-1,.,.,TRBJ1-4,TGTGCCAGCAGTGAATATACGAGGGATGAAAAACTGTTTTTT,CASSEYTRDEKLFF
TRBV7-7,TRBD1,.,TRBJ2-6,TGTGCTAGCAGCCCACAGACAGGGAAATCCCCTGGGGCCAACGTCCTGACTTTC,CASSPQTGKSPGANVLTF
TRBV28,.,.,TRBJ1-3,TGTGCCAGCAGTTCCAGCCCCTGGACACATTCTGGAAACACCATATATTTT,CASSSSPWTHSGNTIYF
TRBV13,TRBD1,.,TRBJ1-3,TGTGCCAGCAGCTTCCCGACAGGGGTGGATGGAAACACCATATATTTT,CASSFPTGVDGNTIYF
TRBV7-9,TRBD1,.,TRBJ1-2,TGTGCCAGCAGCTTAGATCGGGACAGGGCCTATGGCTACACCTTC,CASSLDRDRAYGYTF
TRBV6-1,TRBD1,.,TRBJ1-5,TGTGCCAGCAGTAACCGACAGGGGCAGCCCCAGCATTTT,CASSNRQGQPQHF
TRBV7-9,TRBD1,once,TRBJ2-3,TGTGCCAGCAGCACCCCCCGGCGGACAGGGTTTTCTATAGATACGCAGTATTTT,CASSTPRRTGFSIDTQYF
TRBV2,TRBD1,.,TRBJ1-1,TGTGCCAGCATTGGGACAGGGACTCCAGGGGCTGAAGCTTTCTTT,CASIGTGTPGAEAFF